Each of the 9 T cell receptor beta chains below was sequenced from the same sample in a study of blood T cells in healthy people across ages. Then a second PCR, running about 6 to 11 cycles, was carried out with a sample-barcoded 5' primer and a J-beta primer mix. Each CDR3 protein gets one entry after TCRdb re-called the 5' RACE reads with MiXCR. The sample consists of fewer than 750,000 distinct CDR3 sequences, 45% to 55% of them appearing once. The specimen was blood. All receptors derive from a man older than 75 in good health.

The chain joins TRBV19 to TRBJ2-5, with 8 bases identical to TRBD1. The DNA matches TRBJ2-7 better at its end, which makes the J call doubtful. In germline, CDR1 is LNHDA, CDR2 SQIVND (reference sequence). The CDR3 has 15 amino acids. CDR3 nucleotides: TGTGCCAGTAGTCCCTCAGGGGGACAGGTTTACGAGCAGTACTTC. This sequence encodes CASSPSGGQVYEQYF.

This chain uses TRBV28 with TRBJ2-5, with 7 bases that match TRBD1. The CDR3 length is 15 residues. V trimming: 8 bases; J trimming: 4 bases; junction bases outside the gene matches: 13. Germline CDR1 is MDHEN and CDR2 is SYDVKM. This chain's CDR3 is CASLIQGNMRETQYF. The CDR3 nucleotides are TGTGCCAGCCTTATACAGGGGAACATGCGAGAGACCCAGTACTTC.

CDR3 loop: CSASGPRDWIYEQYF. The CDR3 region has the DNA TGCAGTGCTAGTGGCCCTCGAGACTGGATCTACGAGCAGTACTTC. The chain recombines TRBV20-1 with TRBJ2-7; D uncertain. Germline CDR1 DFQATT, CDR2 SNEGSKA (reference sequence). The CDR3 loop spans 15 amino acids. Deletions cut 3 bases from V and 3 bases from J, with 18 bases between.

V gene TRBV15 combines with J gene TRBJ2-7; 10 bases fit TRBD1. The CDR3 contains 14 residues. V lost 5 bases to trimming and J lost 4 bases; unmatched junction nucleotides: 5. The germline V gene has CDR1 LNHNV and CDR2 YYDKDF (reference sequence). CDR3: CATSRDRGLYEQYF. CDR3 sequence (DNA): TGTGCCACCAGCCGCGACAGGGGGCTATACGAGCAGTACTTC.

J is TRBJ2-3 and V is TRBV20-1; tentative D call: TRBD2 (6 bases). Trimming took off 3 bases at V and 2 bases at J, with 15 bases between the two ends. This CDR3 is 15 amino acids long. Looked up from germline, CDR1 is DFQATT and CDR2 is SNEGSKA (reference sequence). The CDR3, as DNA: TGCAGTGCTAGGCCCGGGACTGGGGACACAGATACGCAGTATTTT. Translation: CSARPGTGDTDTQYF.

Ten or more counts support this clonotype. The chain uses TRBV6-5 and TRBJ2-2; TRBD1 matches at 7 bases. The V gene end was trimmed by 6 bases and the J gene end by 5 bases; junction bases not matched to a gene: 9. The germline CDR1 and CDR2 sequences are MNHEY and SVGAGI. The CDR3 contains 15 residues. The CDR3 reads CASSLGTVITGELFF. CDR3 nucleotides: TGTGCCAGCAGCCTCGGGACAGTAATAACCGGGGAGCTGTTTTTT.

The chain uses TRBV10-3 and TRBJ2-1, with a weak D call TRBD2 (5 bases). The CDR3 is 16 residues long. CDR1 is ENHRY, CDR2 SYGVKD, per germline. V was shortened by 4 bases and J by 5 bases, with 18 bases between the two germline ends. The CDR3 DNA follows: TGTGCCATCAGTGGGTGGATTAGGGAGACACACAATGAGCAGTTCTTC. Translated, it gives CAISGWIRETHNEQFF.

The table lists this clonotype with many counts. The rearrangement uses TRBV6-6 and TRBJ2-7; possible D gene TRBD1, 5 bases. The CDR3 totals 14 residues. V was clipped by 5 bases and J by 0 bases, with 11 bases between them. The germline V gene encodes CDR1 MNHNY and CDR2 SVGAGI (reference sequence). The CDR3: CASSKTVPSYEQYF. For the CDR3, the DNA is TGTGCCAGCAGTAAGACAGTTCCCTCCTACGAGCAGTACTTC.

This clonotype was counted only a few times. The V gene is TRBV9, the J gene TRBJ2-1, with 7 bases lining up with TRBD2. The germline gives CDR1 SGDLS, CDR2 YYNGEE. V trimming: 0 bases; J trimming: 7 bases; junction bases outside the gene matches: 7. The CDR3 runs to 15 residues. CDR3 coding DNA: TGTGCCAGCAGCGTAGTGGGGGGGGGTATTAATGAGCAGTTCTTC. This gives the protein CASSVVGGGINEQFF.